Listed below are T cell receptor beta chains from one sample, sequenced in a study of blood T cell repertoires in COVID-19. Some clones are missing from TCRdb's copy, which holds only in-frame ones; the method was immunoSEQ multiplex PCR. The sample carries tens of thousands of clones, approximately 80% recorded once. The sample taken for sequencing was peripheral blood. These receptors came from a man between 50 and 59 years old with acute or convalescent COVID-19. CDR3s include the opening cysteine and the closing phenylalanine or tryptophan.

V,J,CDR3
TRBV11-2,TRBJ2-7,CASSLDPWSGSEQYF
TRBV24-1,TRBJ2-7,CATSDIPSPDCYYEQYF
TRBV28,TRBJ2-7,CAISSGSPYEQYF
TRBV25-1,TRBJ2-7,CASINSGDPTYEQYF
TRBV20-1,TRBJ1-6,CSASTGVQSPLHF
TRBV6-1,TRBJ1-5,CASSETGDLQHF
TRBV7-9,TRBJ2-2,CASSLGLDAGELFF
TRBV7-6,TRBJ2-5,CASSLEEGWETQYF
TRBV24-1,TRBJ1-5,CATSDWGEHQPQHF
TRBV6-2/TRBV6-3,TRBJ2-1,CASSQDRGYNEQFF
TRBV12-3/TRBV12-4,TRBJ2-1,CASSKQGINEQFF
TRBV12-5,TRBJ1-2,CASGALYLGADYGYTF
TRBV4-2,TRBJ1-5,CASSQSGTGYSNQPQHF
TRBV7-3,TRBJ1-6,CASSLESYSPLHF
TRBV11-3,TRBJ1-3,CASSSTGTVGNTIYF
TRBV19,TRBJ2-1,CASSPRGDTWVEQFF
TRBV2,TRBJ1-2,CASSEALLGYSYPNYGYTF
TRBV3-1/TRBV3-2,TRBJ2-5,CASRRTAQETQYF
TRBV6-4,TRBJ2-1,CASKVQETYNEQFF
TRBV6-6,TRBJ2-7,CASSTGQGTYEQYF
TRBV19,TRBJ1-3,CASSPAGSGNTIYF
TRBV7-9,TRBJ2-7,CASSRGQGNNEQYF
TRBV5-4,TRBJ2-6,CASSLDPGGANVLTF
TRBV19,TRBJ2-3,CASSITIAGGRYTQYF
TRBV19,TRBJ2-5,CASSMGGETQYF
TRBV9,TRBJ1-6,CASSGTGINSPLHF
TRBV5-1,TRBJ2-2,CASSGRDFLNTGELFF
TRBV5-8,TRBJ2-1,CASSLSGSYNEQFF
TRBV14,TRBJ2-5,CASSQEWQLRETQYF
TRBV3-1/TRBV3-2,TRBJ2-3,CASSSKRRGTDTQYF
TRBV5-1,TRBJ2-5,CASSSGPGGETQYF
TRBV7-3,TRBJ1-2,CASSLTGTGDYGYTF
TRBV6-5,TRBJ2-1,CASSYSARGNEQFF
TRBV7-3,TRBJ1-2,CASSLGPKDYGYTF
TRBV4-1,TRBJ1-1,CASSRQLNTEAFF
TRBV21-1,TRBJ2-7,CASSSTGLAEPYEQYF
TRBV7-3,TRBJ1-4,CASSPTGATNEKLFF
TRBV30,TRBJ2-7,CAWGPRGSGRQYEQYF
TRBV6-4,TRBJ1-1,CASSPRGDTEAFF
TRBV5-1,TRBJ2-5,CASSFRGGPETQYF
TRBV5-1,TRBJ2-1,CASFLGDRDRNEQFF
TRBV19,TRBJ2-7,CASSIHSVTSGYEQYF
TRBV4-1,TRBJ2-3,CASSQDSLVGLTSTDTQYF
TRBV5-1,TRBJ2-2,CASSGDSQGTGELFF
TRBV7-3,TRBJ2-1,CASSLTGVNEQFF
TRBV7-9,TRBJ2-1,CASSVSGGIDEQFF
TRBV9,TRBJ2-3,CASNKRTSTDTQYF
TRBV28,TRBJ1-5,CASRAGFNQPQHF
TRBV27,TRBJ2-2,CASSPSGTGKTGELFF
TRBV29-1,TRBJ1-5,CSVYEGGNQPQHF
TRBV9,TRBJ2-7,CASSESPRTGAREQYF
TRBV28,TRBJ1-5,CASSWGGNQPQHF
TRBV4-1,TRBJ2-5,CASSPRVAGGRETQYF